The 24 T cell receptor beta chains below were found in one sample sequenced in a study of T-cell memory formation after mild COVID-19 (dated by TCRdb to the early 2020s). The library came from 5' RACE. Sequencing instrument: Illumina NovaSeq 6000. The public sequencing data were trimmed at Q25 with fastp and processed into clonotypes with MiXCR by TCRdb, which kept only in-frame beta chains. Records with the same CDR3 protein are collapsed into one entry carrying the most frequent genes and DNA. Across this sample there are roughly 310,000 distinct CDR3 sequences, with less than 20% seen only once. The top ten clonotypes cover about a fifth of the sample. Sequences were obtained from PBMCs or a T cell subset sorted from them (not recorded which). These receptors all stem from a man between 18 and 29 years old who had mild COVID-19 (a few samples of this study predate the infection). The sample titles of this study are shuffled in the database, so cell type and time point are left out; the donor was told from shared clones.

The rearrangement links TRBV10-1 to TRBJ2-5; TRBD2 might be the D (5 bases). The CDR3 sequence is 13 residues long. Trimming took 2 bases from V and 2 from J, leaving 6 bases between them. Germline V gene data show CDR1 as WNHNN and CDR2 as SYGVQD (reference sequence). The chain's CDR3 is CASSERGQETQYF. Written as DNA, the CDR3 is TGCGCCAGCAGTGAGCGGGGACAAGAGACCCAGTACTTC.

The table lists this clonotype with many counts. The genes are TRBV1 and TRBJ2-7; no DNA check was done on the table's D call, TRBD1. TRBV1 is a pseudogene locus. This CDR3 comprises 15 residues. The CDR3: CTSSQTGGETYEQYF. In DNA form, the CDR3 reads TGCACCAGCAGCCAGACAGGGGGTGAAACCTACGAGCAGTACTTC.

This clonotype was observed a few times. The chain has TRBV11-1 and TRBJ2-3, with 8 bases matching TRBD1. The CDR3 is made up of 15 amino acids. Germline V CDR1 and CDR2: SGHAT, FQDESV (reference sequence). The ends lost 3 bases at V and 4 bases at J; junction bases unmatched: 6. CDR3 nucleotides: TGTGCCAGCAGCTTTACAGGGGGTATCGCAGATACGCAGTATTTT. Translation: CASSFTGGIADTQYF.

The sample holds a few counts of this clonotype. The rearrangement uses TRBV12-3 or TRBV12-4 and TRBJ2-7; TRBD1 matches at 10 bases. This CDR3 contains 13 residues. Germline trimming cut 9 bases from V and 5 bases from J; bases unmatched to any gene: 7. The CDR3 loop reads CASRTGGIDEQYF. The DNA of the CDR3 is TGTGCCAGTCGGACAGGGGGGATCGACGAGCAGTACTTC.

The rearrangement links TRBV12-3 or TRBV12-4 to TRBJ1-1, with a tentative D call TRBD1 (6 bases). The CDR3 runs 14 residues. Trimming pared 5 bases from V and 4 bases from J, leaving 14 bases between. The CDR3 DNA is TGTGCCAGCAGTGAGGGGGGCCGTCGCACTGAAGCTTTCTTT. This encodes CASSEGGRRTEAFF.

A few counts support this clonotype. The CDR3 nucleotides are TGTGCCAGCAGGATAGACACGTACGAGCAGTACGTC. Translation: CASRIDTYEQYV. The gene calls are TRBV2 and TRBJ2-7; D unclear. The CDR3 runs 12 residues. The ends were cut back, 6 bases at V and 4 bases at J, with 10 bases in the middle. CDR1 and CDR2 from the germline V gene are SNHLY and FYNNEI.

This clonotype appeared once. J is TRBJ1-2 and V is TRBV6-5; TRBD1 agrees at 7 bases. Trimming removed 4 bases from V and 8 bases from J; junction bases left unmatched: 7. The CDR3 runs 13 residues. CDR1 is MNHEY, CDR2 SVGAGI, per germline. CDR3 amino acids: CASSLQGTKGYTF. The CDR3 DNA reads TGTGCCAGCAGTTTACAGGGGACGAAAGGCTACACCTTC.

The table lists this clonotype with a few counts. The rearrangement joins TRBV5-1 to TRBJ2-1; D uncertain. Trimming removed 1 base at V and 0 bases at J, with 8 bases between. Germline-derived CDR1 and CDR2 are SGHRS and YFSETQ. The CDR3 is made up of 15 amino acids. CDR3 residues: CASSLNGPSYNEQFF. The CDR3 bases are TGCGCCAGCAGCTTGAATGGGCCCTCCTACAATGAGCAGTTCTTC.

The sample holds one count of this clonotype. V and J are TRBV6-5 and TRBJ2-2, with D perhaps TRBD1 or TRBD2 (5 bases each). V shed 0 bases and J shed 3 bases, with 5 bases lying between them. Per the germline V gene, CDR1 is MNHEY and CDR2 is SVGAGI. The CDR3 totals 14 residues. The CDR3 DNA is TGTGCCAGCAGTTACTCGGGGGACACCGGGGAGCTGTTTTTT. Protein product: CASSYSGDTGELFF.

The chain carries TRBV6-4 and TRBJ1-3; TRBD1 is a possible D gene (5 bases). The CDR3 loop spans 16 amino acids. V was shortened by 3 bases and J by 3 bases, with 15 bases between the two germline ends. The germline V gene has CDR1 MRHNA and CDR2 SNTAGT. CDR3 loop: CASSDRWGFCGNTIYF. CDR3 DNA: TGTGCCAGCAGTGATCGTTGGGGGTTTTGTGGAAACACCATATATTTT.

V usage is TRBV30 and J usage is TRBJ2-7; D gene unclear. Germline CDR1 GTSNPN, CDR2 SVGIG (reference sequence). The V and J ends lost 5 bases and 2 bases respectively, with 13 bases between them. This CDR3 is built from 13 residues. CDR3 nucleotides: TGTGCCTGGGAGAGACACGGAGCCTACGAGCAGTACTTC. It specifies CAWERHGAYEQYF.

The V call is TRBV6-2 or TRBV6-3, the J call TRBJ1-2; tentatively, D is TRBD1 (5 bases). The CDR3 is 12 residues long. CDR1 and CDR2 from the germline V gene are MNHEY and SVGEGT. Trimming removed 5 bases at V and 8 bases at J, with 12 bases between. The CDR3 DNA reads TGTGCCAGCAGTCCGGGACTCGCGGGCTACACCTTC. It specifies CASSPGLAGYTF.

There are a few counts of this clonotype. DNA for the CDR3: TGTGCCAGCTCTCCCCGGAGCGGGACAGGGGGAACCAATGAGCAGTTCTTC. It codes for CASSPRSGTGGTNEQFF. This rearrangement joins TRBV18 to TRBJ2-1, with TRBD1 matching over 11 bases. Germline values: CDR1 KGHSH, CDR2 LQKENI. J lost 6 bases, V lost 6 bases, and 13 bases had no gene match. The CDR3 is 17 residues long.

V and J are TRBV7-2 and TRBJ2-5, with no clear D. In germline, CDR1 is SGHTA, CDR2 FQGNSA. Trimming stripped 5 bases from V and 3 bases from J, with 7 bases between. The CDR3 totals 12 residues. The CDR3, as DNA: TGTGCCAGCAGCCCGCCCGAAGAGACCCAGTACTTC. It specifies CASSPPEETQYF.

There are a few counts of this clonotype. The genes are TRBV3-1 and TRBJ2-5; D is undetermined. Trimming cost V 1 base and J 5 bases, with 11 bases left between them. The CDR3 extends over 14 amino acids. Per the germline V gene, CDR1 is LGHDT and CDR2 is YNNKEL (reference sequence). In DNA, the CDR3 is TGTGCCAGCAGCCAAGGGGCAACCCGGGAGACCCAGTACTTC. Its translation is CASSQGATRETQYF.

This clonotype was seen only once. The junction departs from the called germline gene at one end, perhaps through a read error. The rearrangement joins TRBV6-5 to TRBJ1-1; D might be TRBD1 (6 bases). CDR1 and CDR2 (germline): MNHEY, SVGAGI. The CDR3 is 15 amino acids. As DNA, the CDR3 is TGTGCCAGCAGTTACTCGCCGCAGGGGCCCACTGAAGCTTTATTT. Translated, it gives CASSYSPQGPTEALF.

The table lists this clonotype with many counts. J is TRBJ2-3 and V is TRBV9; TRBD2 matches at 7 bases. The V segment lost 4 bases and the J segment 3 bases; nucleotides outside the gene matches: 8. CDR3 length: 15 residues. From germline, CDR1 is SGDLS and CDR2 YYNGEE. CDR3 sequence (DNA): TGTGCCAGCAGCCCCGGCGCGGGGGAAACAGATACGCAGTATTTT. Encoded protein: CASSPGAGETDTQYF.

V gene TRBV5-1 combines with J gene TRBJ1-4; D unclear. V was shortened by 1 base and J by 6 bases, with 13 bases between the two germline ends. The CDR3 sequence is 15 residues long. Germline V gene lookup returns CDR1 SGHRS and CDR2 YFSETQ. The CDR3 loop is CASSLKDPLDEKLFF. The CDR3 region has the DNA TGCGCCAGCAGCTTGAAAGACCCACTGGATGAAAAACTGTTTTTT.

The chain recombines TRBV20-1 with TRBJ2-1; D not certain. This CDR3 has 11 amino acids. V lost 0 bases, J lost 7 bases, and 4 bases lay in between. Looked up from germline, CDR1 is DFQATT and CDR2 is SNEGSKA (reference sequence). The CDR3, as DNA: TGCAGTGCTAGAGAAGTAAATGAGCAGTTCTTC. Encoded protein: CSAREVNEQFF.

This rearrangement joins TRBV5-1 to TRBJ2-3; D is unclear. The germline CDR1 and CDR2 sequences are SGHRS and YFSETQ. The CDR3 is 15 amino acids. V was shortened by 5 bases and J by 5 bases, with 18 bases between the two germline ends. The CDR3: CASRPNPGARDTQYF. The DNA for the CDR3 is TGCGCCAGCAGACCTAACCCAGGCGCTAGAGATACGCAGTATTTT.

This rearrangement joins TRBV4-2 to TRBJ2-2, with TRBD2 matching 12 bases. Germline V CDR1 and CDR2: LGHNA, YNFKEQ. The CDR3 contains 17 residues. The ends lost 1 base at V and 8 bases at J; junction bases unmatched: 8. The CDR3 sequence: CASSQVGLAGTAGELFF. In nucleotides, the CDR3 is TGTGCCAGCAGCCAAGTCGGACTAGCGGGAACTGCGGGGGAGCTGTTTTTT.

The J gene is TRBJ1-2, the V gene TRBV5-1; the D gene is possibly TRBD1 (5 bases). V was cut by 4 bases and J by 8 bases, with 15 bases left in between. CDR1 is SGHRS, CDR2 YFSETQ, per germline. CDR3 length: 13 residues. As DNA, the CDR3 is TGCGCCAGCAGCGTCGGGGGGAAGGAAGGCTACACCTTC. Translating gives CASSVGGKEGYTF.

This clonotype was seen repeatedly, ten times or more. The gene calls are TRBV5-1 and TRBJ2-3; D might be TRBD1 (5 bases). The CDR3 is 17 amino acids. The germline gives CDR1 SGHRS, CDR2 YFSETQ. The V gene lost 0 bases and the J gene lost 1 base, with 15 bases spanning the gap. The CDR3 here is CASSLVWVQGGTDTQYF. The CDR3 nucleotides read TGCGCCAGCAGCTTGGTGTGGGTGCAGGGCGGCACAGATACGCAGTATTTT.

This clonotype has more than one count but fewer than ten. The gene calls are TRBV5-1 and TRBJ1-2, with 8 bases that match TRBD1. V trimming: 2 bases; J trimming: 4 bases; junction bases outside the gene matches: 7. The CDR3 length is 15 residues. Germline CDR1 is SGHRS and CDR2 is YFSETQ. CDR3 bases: TGCGCCAGCAGCTTAGGGACAGGCGGACGCTATGGCTACACCTTC. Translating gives CASSLGTGGRYGYTF. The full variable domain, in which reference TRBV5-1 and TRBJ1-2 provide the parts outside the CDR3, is KAGVTQTPRYLIKTRGQQVTLSCSPISGHRSVSWYQQTPGQGLQFLFEYFSETQRNKGNFPGRFSGRQFSNSRSEMNVSTLELGDSALYLCASSLGTGGRYGYTFGSGTRLTVV.